This paragraph covers one T cell receptor beta chain sequence. Antigen: not known. The junction does not match germline at one end; this may be a read error. Germline V lookup: CDR1 SGDLS, CDR2 YYNGEE. The CDR3 is 15 amino acids. The data were taken from a study of T cell repertoires in cytomegalovirus infection. The overall study: Both recently identified HLA-C-restricted and well-studied HLA-B-restricted CMV epitopes were used in the study. From public TCR beta signatures came an indication of both CMV infection and matching HLA type. Study-wide results and limits: The study identified carriers of CMV plus the relevant HLA from cumulative public TCR beta family frequency. Ex vivo, HLA-C-restricted CMV-specific TCR beta clonotypes prevailed over the rest of the response.

TCRdb used MiXCR to reprocess the reads, holding one entry per CDR3 protein. The sample includes about 830,000 distinct CDR3 sequences, approximately 32% of them seen just once. Material: cultured CD8+ T cells from PBMCs, obtained from culture after CMV antigen stimulation. The gene calls are TRBV9 and TRBJ1-2; TRBD1 is a possible D gene (5 bases). The TCR sequence derives from a human donor in good health (CMV status not recorded). Some clones in this sample may be carry-over from other donors' samples. The CDR3 spells CVSNLGQGPNYGYTF. The CDR3 coding sequence is TGTGTCAGCAACTTAGGGCAGGGCCCAAACTATGGCTACACCTTC.